Sequencing of this T cell receptor beta chain was carried out in a study of blood T cell repertoires in COVID-19. With 2 bases clipped from V and 7 bases from J, the junction kept 4 bases outside the gene matches. The CDR3 covers 13 residues. Germline assignment: CDR1 MNHEY and CDR2 SVGEGT. Sequencing used immunoSEQ multiplex PCR; TCRdb keeps in-frame clones, though not all of them. The repertoire holds a few hundred thousand clones, around 89% seen once, with about 4% in the top ten. The source of this sequence is a man aged 55 to 70 who had recovered from COVID-19. The V call is TRBV6-2 or TRBV6-3, the J call TRBJ1-2; 7 bases fit TRBD1. The sample consisted of peripheral blood. The CDR3 region has the DNA TGTGCCAGCAGTTACAAGACAGGGTCTGGCTACACCTTC. Protein: CASSYKTGSGYTF.